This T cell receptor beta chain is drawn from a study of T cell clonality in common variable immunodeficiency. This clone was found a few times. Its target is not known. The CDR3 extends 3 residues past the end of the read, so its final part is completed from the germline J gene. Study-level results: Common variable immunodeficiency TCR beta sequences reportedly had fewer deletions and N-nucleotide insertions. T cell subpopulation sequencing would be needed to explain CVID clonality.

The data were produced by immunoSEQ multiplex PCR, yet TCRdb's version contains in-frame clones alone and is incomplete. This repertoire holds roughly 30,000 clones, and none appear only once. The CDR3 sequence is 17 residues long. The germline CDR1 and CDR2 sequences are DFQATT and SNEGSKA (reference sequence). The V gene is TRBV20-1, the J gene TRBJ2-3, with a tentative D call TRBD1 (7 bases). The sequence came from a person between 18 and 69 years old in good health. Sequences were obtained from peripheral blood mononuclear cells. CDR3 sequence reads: CSARMGGTGVGNQPQYF. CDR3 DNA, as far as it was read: TGCAGTGCTAGAATGGGGGGAACAGGGGTGGGTAATCAGCCG.